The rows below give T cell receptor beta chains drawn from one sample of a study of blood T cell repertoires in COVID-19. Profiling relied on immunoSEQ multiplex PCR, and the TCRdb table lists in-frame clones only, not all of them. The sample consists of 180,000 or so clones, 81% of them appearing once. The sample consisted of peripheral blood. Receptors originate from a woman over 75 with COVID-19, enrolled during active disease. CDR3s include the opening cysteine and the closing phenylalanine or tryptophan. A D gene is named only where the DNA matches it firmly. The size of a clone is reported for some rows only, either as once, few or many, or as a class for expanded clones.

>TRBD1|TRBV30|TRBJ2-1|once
CAWRGQGANEQFF
TGTGCCTGGAGGGGACAGGGGGCCAATGAGCAGTTCTTC
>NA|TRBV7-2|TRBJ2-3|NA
CASSLGFGKDTQYF
TGTGCCAGCAGCTTAGGTTTCGGGAAAGATACGCAGTATTTT
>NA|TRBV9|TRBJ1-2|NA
CASSETETRYTF
TGTGCCAGCAGCGAAACAGAAACCCGCTACACCTTC
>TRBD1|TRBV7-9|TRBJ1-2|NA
CASSFIQGVPYGYTF
TGTGCCAGCAGCTTTATCCAGGGGGTCCCCTATGGCTACACCTTC
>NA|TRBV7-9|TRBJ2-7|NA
CASSLEAGVEQYF
TGTGCCAGCAGCTTAGAGGCAGGGGTAGAGCAGTACTTC
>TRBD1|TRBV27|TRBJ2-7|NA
CASSPGQGVYEQYF
TGTGCCAGCAGTCCCGGACAGGGGGTCTACGAGCAGTACTTC
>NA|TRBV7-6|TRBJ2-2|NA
CASSPQPPQAVANTGELFF
TGTGCCAGCAGCCCCCAGCCCCCACAGGCGGTCGCGAACACCGGGGAGCTGTTTTTT
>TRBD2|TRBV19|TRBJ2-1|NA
CASSSPGTMNDNEQFF
TGTGCCAGTAGTTCTCCCGGGACTATGAATGACAATGAGCAGTTCTTC
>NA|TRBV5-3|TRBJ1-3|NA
CARIRGSSSGNTIYF
TGTGCCAGAATCCGGGGGTCCAGCTCTGGAAACACCATATATTTT
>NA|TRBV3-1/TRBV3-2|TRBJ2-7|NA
CASSRRPQGTYEQYF
TGTGCCAGCAGCCGTAGACCGCAGGGCACCTACGAGCAGTACTTC
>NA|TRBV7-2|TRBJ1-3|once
CASSRGNTIYF
TGTGCCAGCAGCCGTGGAAACACCATATATTTT
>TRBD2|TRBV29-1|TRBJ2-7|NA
CSVKTSGYAYEQYF
TGCAGCGTGAAGACTAGCGGGTATGCCTACGAGCAGTACTTC
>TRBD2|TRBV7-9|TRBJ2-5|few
CASTPRVAGGLETQYF
TGTGCCAGCACCCCTCGGGTAGCGGGAGGGCTCGAGACCCAGTACTTC
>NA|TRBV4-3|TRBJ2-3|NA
CASSQGLGGGRGDTQYF
TGCGCCAGCAGCCAAGGGCTCGGGGGTGGGCGCGGAGATACGCAGTATTTT
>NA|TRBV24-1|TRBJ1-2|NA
CATSEPDTSYGYTF
TGTGCCACCAGTGAACCGGACACCAGCTATGGCTACACCTTC